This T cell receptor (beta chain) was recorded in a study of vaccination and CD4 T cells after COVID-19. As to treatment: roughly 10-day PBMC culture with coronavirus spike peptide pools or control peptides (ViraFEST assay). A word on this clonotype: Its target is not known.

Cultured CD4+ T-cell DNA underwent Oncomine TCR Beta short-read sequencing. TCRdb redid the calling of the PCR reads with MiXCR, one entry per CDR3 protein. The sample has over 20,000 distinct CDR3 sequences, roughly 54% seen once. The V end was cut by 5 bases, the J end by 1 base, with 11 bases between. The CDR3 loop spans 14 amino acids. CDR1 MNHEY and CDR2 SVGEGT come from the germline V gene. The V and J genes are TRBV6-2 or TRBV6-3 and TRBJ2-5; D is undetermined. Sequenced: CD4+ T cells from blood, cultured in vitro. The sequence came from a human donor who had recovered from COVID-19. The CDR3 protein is CASSRPSIQETQYF. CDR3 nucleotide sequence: TGTGCCAGCAGTCGTCCGTCCATCCAAGAGACCCAGTACTTC.